This TCR beta chain was identified in a study of a mutant IDH1 vaccine in newly diagnosed glioma. Study background: The treated group averaged approximately 38 years old and was about 62% male, approximately 40% female. Patients got radiotherapy, temozolomide, or both beforehand, and most got both. Study findings and constraints: Top-clonotype changes in peripheral T cells seemed unrelated to pseudoprogression.

Of note for this clone: The antigen remains undetermined.

TCRdb keeps only in-frame clones here, not all; method: immunoSEQ multiplex PCR. The profile shows tens of thousands of clones, roughly 87% of them singletons. J lost 3 bases, V lost 2 bases, and 10 bases had no gene match. Germline V gene lookup returns CDR1 MGHRA and CDR2 YSYEKL. CDR3 length equals 19 residues. Time point in this sample: week 47, end of study. In the vaccine, a single dose held 300 ug of the mutant IDH1 20-mer peptide, along with topical imiquimod. The chain links TRBV4-1 to TRBJ2-1, with 13 nucleotides matching TRBD2. The sequence was obtained from a man aged 25 to 45 with glioma. Material: PBMCs, obtained from a glioma patient whose treatment included an IDH1 peptide vaccine. Written as DNA, the CDR3 is TGCGCCAGCAGCCAAACGATTACGCGGACTAGCGGGGGCTACAATGAGCAGTTCTTC. This encodes CASSQTITRTSGGYNEQFF.